The clone carrying this T cell receptor (beta chain) was counted many times. Antigen specificity is unknown. TCRdb processed the 5' RACE reads anew with MiXCR; each CDR3 protein has one entry. Seen here are fewer than 250,000 distinct CDR3 sequences, 32% observed once, and the top ten hold 4% to 5%. The data derive from a study of CD8 T cells in ankylosing spondylitis. Study results and caveats: Blood from ankylosing spondylitis patients appeared to carry a characteristic roughly 8-variant TCR beta motif.

With V trimmed by 3 bases and J by 4 bases, 6 bases remained unmatched. Germline V gene lookup returns CDR1 SQVTM and CDR2 ANQGSEA. CDR3 length equals 14 residues. What was sequenced was blood, either unsorted or a sorted T cell fraction (not recorded which). The TCR was taken from a male donor with ankylosing spondylitis or in good health (not recorded which). The chain carries TRBV29-1 and TRBJ1-1, with 9 bases aligning to TRBD1. The chain's CDR3 is CSVDTGTGPTEAFF. The CDR3 DNA is TGCAGCGTTGATACGGGGACAGGGCCCACTGAAGCTTTCTTT.